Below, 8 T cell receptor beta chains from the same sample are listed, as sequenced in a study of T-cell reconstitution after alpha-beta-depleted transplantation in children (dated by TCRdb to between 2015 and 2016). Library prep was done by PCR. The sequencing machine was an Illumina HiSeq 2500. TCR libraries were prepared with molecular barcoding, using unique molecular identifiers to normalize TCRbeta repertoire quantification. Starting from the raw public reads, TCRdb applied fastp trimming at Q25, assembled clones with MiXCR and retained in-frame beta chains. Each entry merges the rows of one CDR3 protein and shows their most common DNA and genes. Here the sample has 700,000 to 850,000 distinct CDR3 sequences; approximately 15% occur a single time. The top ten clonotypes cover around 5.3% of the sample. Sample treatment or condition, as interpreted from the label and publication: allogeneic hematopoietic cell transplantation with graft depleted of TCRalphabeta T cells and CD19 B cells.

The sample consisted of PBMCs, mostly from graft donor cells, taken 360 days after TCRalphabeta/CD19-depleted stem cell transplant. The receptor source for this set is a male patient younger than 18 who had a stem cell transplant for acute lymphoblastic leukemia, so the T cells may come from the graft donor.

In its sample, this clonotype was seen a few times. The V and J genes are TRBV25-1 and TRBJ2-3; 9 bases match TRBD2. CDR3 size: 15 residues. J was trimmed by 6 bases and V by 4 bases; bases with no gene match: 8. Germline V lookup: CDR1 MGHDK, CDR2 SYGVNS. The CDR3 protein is CASSGARGGEDTQYF. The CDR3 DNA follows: TGTGCCAGCAGTGGGGCTCGCGGGGGGGAGGATACGCAGTATTTT.

The CDR3 sequence: CASSTLPGPGELFF. The CDR3 DNA reads TGTGCCAGCAGCACTCTCCCAGGGCCCGGGGAGCTGTTTTTT. The chain links TRBV11-2 to TRBJ2-2, with a weak D call TRBD1 (5 bases). The CDR3 loop spans 14 amino acids. In germline, CDR1 is SGHAT, CDR2 FQNNGV. The V and J ends lost 5 bases and 6 bases respectively, with 13 bases between them.

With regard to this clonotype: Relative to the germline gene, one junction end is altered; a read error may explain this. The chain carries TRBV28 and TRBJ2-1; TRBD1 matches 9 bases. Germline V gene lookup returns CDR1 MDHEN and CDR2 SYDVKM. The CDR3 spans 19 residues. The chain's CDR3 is CASSFPTTPGQGRDNEQLF. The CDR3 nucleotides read TGTGCCAGCAGTTTTCCGACGACGCCTGGACAGGGGCGGGACAATGAGCAGTTGTTC.

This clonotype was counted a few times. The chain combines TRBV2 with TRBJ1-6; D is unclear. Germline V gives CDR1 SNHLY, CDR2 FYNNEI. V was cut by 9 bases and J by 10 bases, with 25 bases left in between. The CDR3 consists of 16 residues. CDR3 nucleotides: TGTGCCAGGAATACCGAACAAAGCCCGACATTCTCACCCCTCCACTTT. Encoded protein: CARNTEQSPTFSPLHF.

In DNA, the CDR3 is TGTGCCACCAGTGAGTCACATCCTCAAGAGACCCAGTACTTC. Protein: CATSESHPQETQYF. The chain links TRBV24-1 to TRBJ2-5; D call uncertain. The CDR3 has 14 residues. The V gene lost 4 bases and the J gene lost 2 bases, with 10 bases spanning the gap. Germline CDR1 KGHDR, CDR2 SFDVKD.

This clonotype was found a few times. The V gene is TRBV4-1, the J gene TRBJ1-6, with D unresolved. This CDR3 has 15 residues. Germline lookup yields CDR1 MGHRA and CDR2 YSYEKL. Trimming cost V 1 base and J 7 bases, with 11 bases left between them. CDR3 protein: CASSQGPQPNSPLHF. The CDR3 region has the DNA TGCGCCAGCAGCCAAGGACCCCAACCGAATTCACCCCTCCACTTT.

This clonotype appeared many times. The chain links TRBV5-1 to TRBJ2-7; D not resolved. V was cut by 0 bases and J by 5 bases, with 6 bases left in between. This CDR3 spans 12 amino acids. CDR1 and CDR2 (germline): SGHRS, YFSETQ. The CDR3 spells CASSLESHEQYF. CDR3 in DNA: TGCGCCAGCAGCTTGGAGTCGCACGAGCAGTACTTC. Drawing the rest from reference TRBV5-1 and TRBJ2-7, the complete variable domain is KAGVTQTPRYLIKTRGQQVTLSCSPISGHRSVSWYQQTPGQGLQFLFEYFSETQRNKGNFPGRFSGRQFSNSRSEMNVSTLELGDSALYLCASSLESHEQYFGPGTRLTVT.

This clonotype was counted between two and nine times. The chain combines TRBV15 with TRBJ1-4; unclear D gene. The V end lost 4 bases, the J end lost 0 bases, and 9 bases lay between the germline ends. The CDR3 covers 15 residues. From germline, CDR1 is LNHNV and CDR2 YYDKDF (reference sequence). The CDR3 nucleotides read TGTGCCACCAGCACAGGACCCACAACTAATGAAAAACTGTTTTTT. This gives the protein CATSTGPTTNEKLFF. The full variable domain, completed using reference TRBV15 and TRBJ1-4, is DAMVIQNPRYQVTQFGKPVTLSCSQTLNHNVMYWYQQKSSQAPKLLFHYYDKDFNNEADTPDNFQSRRPNTSFCFLDIRSPGLGDTAMYLCATSTGPTTNEKLFFGSGTQLSVL.